What follows describes a single T cell receptor (beta chain). It has no known antigen specificity. The sample holds no much larger clone one base away, and base qualities are not on file. This record belongs to a study of shared clonotypes between healthy human individuals (TCRdb year 2020). With regard to the full study: The cohort included a few men and a couple of women between 18 and 49 years of age. The study deeply sequenced blood TCR repertoires of five healthy adults to estimate repertoire size and the extent of clonotype sharing between individuals. For each donor, three plates each were used for CD4 naive and CD4 memory, two plates were used for CD8 naive, and one plate was used for CD8 memory. Leukapheresis yielded between about 0.85 and 10 billion PBMCs per donor. Libraries were prepared and TCR repertoires were sequenced by different laboratories using diverse techniques, in order to increase sequencing depth and limit assay-specific biases.

The investigation overall reported the following: Around 5.4% of naive CD4, roughly 3.6% of naive CD8, about 2.1% of memory CD4, and 0.35% to 0.4% of memory CD8 clonotypes were shared across a few donors. Sampling was limited to blood, and TCR repertoires in tissue likely differ from TCR repertoires in blood. Naive subsets generally had larger estimated clonotype richness than memory subsets did. Higher generation probabilities were observed for clonotypes shared by all four sorted-subset donors than for non-shared clonotypes. Even with the large sequencing depth, rarefaction of the sorted-subset datasets indicated that sequencing was incomplete. Pairwise subsampling indicated that sequencing depth was expected to affect the degree of clonotype sharing among donors. The small number of donors limited the genetic and exposure-history diversity represented.

Using the deep immunoSEQ assay, TCR CDR3 regions were amplified from genomic DNA by multiplex PCR. Extracted genomic DNA from each cell subset was spread evenly across all wells of several immunoSEQ 96-well plates, with each plate serving as a replicate. For sorted subsets, about 200 ng genomic DNA, equal to 25,000 to 35,000 T cell genomes, was loaded into each replicate PCR. Purified libraries were measured with a Qubit 3.0 fluorometer, size-checked on a Bioanalyzer 2100, and measured again with the KAPA Library Quantification kit. Every immunoSEQ 96-well plate was sequenced on a separate single-read 150-cycle Illumina NextSeq 550 flow cell. The authors' analysis ran thus. Because only junctional sequences without quality scores were contained in the immunoSEQ output, filtering matching that applied to full-length reads could not be performed. Sequences were annotated with PyIR, a Python wrapper for IgBLAST v1.9, using IMGT germline references to assign V/J genes and CDR3. Reads were filtered out if the reads had weak V/J assignments (E-value above 1e-6), no CDR3, stop codons, out-of-frame junctions, or ambiguous translated residues. V3J clonotypes were defined as sequences sharing an identical inferred V gene, J gene, and CDR3 amino acid sequence. Percentage overlap between repertoires was calculated by dividing the number of shared unique clonotypes by the size of the smaller repertoire. Repertoire richness was assessed with RTK rarefaction, the Chao1 estimator, and Recon v2.1 estimates of unobserved clonotypes. Generation probabilities were computed with OLGA for all TCRbeta clonotypes obtained by the gDNA method from several donors. The table was pulled from immuneACCESS by TCRdb, which kept in-frame rearrangements only. Such tables lose some clones; where checked, under half of the loss comes from unresolved V genes, and the rest has no known cause. V, J and clone size are taken as reported in that table, and D and trimming were inferred from the DNA itself. This sample holds around 980,000 clones; roughly 74% were observed only once. The ten largest clones take up roughly 0.57% of the sample.

Trimming removed 1 base from V and 8 bases from J; the gene matches leave 9 bases unexplained. The CDR3 holds 16 amino acids from the cysteine to the phenylalanine. Only CDR3 DNA is held: 48 bases, read in frame from base 1. The germline V gene specifies SNHLY as CDR1 and FYNNEI as CDR2. The donors were healthy, HIV-negative adults with no recently reported acute infections or vaccinations. Only Caucasian adults living in Nashville, Tennessee, USA were represented among the donors. CD4+ T cells were enriched by magnetic negative selection, after which naive cells were positively selected on CD45RA and the negative fraction was taken as the memory subset. After blood collection by leukapheresis, PBMCs were isolated using Ficoll-Histopaque density gradient centrifugation and then cryopreserved in the vapor phase of liquid nitrogen. Analytical flow cytometry was used to check the purity and quantity of every magnetically sorted T cell population. Genomic DNA was isolated from every sorted fraction and measured by UV absorbance on a Nanodrop 2000c.

The rearranged chain carries TRBV2 and TRBJ2-1, with 9 bases matching TRBD2. The sequence was obtained from a man between 18 and 29 years old in good health. Some clones in this sample may be carry-over from other donors' samples. Sequencing was performed on memory CD4+ T cells from PBMCs. According to the study, the label for this sample's cell subset or site signals: CD45RA-negative fraction. The CDR3 region: CASSEGLAGNLHEQFF. The nucleotides are TGTGCCAGCAGTGAAGGGCTAGCGGGAAATCTCCATGAGCAGTTCTTC.